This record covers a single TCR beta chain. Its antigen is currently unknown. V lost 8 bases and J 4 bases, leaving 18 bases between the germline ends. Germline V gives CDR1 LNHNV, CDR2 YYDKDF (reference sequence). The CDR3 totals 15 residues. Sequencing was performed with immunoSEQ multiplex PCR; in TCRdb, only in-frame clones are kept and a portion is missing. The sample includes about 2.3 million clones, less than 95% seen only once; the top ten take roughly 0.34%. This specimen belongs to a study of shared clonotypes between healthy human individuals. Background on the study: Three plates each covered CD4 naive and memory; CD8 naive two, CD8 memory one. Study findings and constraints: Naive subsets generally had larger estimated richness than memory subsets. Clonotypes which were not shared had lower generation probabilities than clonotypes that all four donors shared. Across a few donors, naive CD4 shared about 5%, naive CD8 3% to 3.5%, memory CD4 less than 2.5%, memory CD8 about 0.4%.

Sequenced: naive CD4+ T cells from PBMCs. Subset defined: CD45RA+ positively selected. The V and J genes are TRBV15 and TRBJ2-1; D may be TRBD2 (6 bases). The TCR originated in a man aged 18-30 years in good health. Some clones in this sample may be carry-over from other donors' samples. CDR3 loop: CATQVGEESYNEQFF. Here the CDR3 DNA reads TGTGCCACCCAAGTCGGGGAGGAGTCGTACAATGAGCAGTTCTTC.